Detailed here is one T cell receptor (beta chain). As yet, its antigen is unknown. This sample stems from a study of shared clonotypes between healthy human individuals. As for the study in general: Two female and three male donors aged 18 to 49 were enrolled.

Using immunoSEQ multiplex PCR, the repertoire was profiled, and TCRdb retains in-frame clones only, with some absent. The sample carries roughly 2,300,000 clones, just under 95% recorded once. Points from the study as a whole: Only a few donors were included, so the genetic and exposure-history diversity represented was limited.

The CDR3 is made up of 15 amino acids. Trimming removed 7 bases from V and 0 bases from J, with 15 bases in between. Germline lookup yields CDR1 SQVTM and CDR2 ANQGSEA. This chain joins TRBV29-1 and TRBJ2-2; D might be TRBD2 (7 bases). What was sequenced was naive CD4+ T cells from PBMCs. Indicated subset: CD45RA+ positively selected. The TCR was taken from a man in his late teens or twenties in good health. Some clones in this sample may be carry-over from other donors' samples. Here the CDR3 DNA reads TGCAGCGGCCGGGGGGCGGACGCGAACACCGGGGAGCTGTTTTTT. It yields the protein CSGRGADANTGELFF.